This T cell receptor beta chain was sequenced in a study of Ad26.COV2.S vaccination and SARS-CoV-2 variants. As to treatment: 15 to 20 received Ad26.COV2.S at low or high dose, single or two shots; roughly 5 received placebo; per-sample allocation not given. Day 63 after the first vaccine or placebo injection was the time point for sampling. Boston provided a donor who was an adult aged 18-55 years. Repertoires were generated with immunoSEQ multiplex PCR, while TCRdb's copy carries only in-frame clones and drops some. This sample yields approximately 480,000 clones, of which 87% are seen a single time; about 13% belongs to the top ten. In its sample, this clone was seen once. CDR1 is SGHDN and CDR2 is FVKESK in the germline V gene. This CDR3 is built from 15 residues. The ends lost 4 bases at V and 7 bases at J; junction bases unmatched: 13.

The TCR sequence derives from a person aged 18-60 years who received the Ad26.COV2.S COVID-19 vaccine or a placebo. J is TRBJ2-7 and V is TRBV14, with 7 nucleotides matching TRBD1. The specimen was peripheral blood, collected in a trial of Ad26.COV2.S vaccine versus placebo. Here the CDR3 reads CASSRIRDRGEEQYF. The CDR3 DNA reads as TGTGCCAGCAGCCGGATCCGGGACAGAGGGGAAGAGCAGTACTTC.